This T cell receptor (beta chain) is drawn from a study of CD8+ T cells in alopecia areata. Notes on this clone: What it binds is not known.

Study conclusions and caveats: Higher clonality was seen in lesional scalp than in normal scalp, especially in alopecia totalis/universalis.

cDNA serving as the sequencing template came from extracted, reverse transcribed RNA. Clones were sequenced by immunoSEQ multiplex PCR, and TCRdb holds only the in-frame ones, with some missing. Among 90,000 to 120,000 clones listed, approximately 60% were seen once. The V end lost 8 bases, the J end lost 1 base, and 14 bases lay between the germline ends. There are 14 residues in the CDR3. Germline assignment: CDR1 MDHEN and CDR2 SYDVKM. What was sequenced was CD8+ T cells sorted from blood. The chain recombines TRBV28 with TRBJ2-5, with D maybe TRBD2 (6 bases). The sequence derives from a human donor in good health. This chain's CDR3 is CASGPGVVQETQYF. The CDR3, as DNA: TGTGCCAGCGGCCCGGGGGTGGTCCAAGAGACCCAGTACTTC.